One and the same sample provided the 30 T cell receptor beta chains below, sequenced in a study of blood T cell repertoires in COVID-19. Method: immunoSEQ multiplex PCR; TCRdb's copy keeps in-frame clones and lacks some. The table lists some 83,000 clones, around 86% of them singletons. The sequencing input was peripheral blood. The receptors were gathered from an elderly man with active or convalescent COVID-19.

This clone was found a few times. This chain connects TRBV11-2 to TRBJ1-6; 11 bases align to TRBD1. CDR3 length equals 15 residues. Germline V gene data show CDR1 as SGHAT and CDR2 as FQNNGV. V lost 4 bases to trimming and J lost 9 bases; unmatched junction nucleotides: 5. CDR3 sequence (DNA): TGTGCCAGCAGCTCCCGGGACAGGGGGTTTTCACCCCTCCACTTT. Its translation is CASSSRDRGFSPLHF. Based on the CDR3 plus reference TRBV11-2 and TRBJ1-6, the full variable domain is EAGVAQSPRYKIIEKRQSVAFWCNPISGHATLYWYQQILGQGPKLLIQFQNNGVVDDSQLPKDRFSAERLKGVDSTLKIQPAKLEDSAVYLCASSSRDRGFSPLHFGNGTRLTVT.

The chain employs TRBV19 and TRBJ1-1; 8 bases agree with TRBD1. V was pared by 2 bases and J by 1 base, with 9 bases of the junction left unmatched. CDR3 length: 17 amino acids. Germline loops: CDR1 LNHDA, CDR2 SQIVND (reference sequence). The CDR3 DNA sequence: TGTGCCAGTAGTATAAGGCCCGGGACAGGAACGAACACTGAAGCTTTCTTT. Translation: CASSIRPGTGTNTEAFF.

The chain uses TRBV11-3 and TRBJ2-3; perhaps TRBD1 as D (5 bases). Germline V lookup: CDR1 SGHNT, CDR2 YENEEA. The CDR3 loop spans 14 amino acids. V lost 2 bases to trimming and J lost 2 bases, with 8 bases between them. CDR3 loop: CASSLQGPTDTQYF. The CDR3 DNA sequence: TGTGCCAGCAGCTTACAGGGCCCCACAGATACGCAGTATTTT.

The chain has TRBV6-1 and TRBJ2-1; 7 positions match TRBD2. The V gene end was trimmed by 1 base and the J gene end by 10 bases; junction bases not matched to a gene: 7. The CDR3 is 14 residues long. Per the germline V gene, CDR1 is MNHNS and CDR2 is SASEGT. The CDR3 DNA reads as TGTGCCAGCAGTGAAGAGCGGGGCGCGGGGGAGCAGTTCTTC. This translates into CASSEERGAGEQFF.

The chain carries TRBV27 and TRBJ1-1; 9 bases map to TRBD1. The V and J ends lost 6 bases and 5 bases, in that order; junction bases with no gene match: 10. CDR3 length: 15 residues. CDR1 MNHEY and CDR2 SMNVEV come from the germline V gene (reference sequence). The CDR3 DNA sequence: TGTGCCAGCAGGCACGGAGGGACAGGGATGACTGAAGCTTTCTTT. Translated, it gives CASRHGGTGMTEAFF.

This chain links TRBV30 with TRBJ1-5; D gene uncertain. CDR1 and CDR2 (germline): GTSNPN, SVGIG (reference sequence). There are 19 residues in the CDR3. V was trimmed by 2 bases and J by 1 base, leaving 24 bases between them. CDR3 DNA: TGTGCCTGGAGTACACCCCCCCGGGGATCGATAAAGAGCAATCAGCCCCAGCATTTT. This translates into CAWSTPPRGSIKSNQPQHF.

The chain is built from TRBV10-3 and TRBJ2-2; 9 bases are shared with TRBD2. CDR1 is ENHRY, CDR2 SYGVKD, per germline. V dropped 4 bases and J dropped 6; count of bases not matched to a gene: 6. There are 15 residues in the CDR3. CDR3 protein: CAISASLAGAGELFF. The CDR3 bases are TGTGCCATCAGTGCGTCACTAGCGGGTGCCGGGGAGCTGTTTTTT.

The chain carries TRBV10-2 and TRBJ2-7; 10 bases agree with TRBD2. J was trimmed by 2 bases and V by 5 bases; bases with no gene match: 3. Germline V gene sequence: CDR1 WSHSY, CDR2 SAAADI. The CDR3 has 14 residues. CDR3 protein: CASSPSGGAYEQYV. CDR3 in DNA: TGCGCCAGCAGTCCTAGCGGGGGAGCCTACGAGCAGTACGTC.

The rearrangement uses TRBV7-3 and TRBJ2-6; TRBD2 might be the D (6 bases). The CDR3 sequence is 15 residues long. Germline loops: CDR1 SGHTA, CDR2 FQGTGA. V lost 3 bases to trimming and J lost 0 bases, with 6 bases between them. CDR3 nucleotides: TGTGCCAGCAGCTTCGGGAGCTCTGGGGCCAACGTCCTGACTTTC. It is translated as CASSFGSSGANVLTF.

This sequence joins TRBV19 and TRBJ2-3; a possible D gene is TRBD1 (7 bases). V was clipped by 6 bases and J by 4 bases, with 14 bases between them. Germline V gives CDR1 LNHDA, CDR2 SQIVND (reference sequence). CDR3 length equals 14 residues. CDR3 protein: CASSRQGGPDTQYF. Written as DNA, the CDR3 is TGTGCCAGTAGCAGACAGGGAGGCCCAGATACGCAGTATTTT.

The CDR3 sequence: CAWSPLWGRGEFGYTF. CDR3 coding DNA: TGTGCCTGGAGCCCACTCTGGGGCAGGGGAGAGTTTGGCTACACCTTC. The chain carries TRBV30 and TRBJ1-2, with a possible D match to TRBD1 (6 bases). Germline-derived CDR1 and CDR2 are GTSNPN and SVGIG (reference sequence). The CDR3 is 16 amino acids. Trimming pared 3 bases from V and 7 bases from J, leaving 24 bases between.

This chain connects TRBV5-4 to TRBJ2-3, with TRBD1 as a possible D gene (6 bases). This CDR3 contains 16 residues. Trimming stripped 4 bases from V and 2 bases from J, with 17 bases between. Per germline, CDR1 SGHNT and CDR2 YYREEE (reference sequence). The CDR3 bases are TGTGCCAGCAGCAAAGCCGGTGGGACAACCACAGATACGCAGTATTTT. This sequence encodes CASSKAGGTTTDTQYF.

In this sample, this clone turned up once. V gene TRBV6-5 combines with J gene TRBJ1-1; 11 nucleotides align to TRBD1. This CDR3 has 15 residues. The junction had 8 bases not matched to a gene; V was cut back by 7 bases and J by 4 bases. CDR1 is MNHEY and CDR2 is SVGAGI in the germline V gene. The CDR3: CASTITGTGGTEAFF. The CDR3 DNA follows: TGTGCCAGCACCATAACCGGGACAGGGGGCACTGAAGCTTTCTTT.

The genes are TRBV13 and TRBJ2-3; perhaps TRBD1 as D (5 bases). V lost 5 bases and J lost 6, with 12 bases in between. CDR3 size: 13 residues. Germline CDR1 PRHDT, CDR2 FYEKMQ (reference sequence). CDR3 sequence reads: CASSAQWGDTQYF. The DNA of the CDR3 is TGTGCCAGCAGCGCCCAGTGGGGCGATACGCAGTATTTT. Full variable domain (outside the CDR3, taken from reference TRBV13 and TRBJ2-3): AAGVIQSPRHLIKEKRETATLKCYPIPRHDTVYWYQQGPGQDPQFLISFYEKMQSDKGSIPDRFSAQQFSDYHSELNMSSLELGDSALYFCASSAQWGDTQYFGPGTRLTVL.

This clone was picked up one time. The V and J genes are TRBV2 and TRBJ1-5; D is unclear. Germline CDR1 and CDR2: SNHLY and FYNNEI. V was cut by 0 bases and J by 1 base, with 19 bases left in between. The CDR3 is 19 amino acids. The DNA of the CDR3 is TGTGCCAGCAGTGAAGCAGCGGGCTTTGGGTATACGAGCAATCAGCCCCAGCATTTT. It codes for CASSEAAGFGYTSNQPQHF.

V is TRBV7-2 and J is TRBJ2-1, with D possibly matching TRBD1 (5 bases). The V and J ends lost 1 base and 6 bases respectively, with 10 bases between them. The length of the CDR3 is 14 residues. Germline V gene data show CDR1 as SGHTA and CDR2 as FQGNSA. The CDR3 region is CASSLESGSNEQFF. As DNA, the CDR3 is TGTGCCAGCAGCTTAGAGTCAGGGTCCAATGAGCAGTTCTTC.

The CDR3: CASSFLRGETGELFF. CDR3 DNA sequence: TGTGCCAGCAGCTTCCTCAGGGGAGAAACCGGGGAGCTGTTTTTT. The rearrangement uses TRBV11-2 and TRBJ2-2; possibly TRBD1 for D (6 bases). The V end was cut by 3 bases, the J end by 5 bases, with 13 bases between. Germline CDR1 SGHAT, CDR2 FQNNGV. CDR3 size: 15 residues.

The V gene is TRBV6-6, the J gene TRBJ1-2; 10 nucleotides agree with TRBD1. CDR1 is MNHNY, CDR2 SVGAGI, per germline (reference sequence). The CDR3 is made up of 14 amino acids. V trimming: 6 bases; J trimming: 4 bases; junction bases outside the gene matches: 5. CDR3 region: CASRETGGIYGYTF. CDR3 nucleotides: TGTGCCAGCAGAGAGACAGGGGGCATCTATGGCTACACCTTC.

This chain connects TRBV29-1 to TRBJ1-4, with D perhaps matching TRBD1 (5 bases). Germline V lookup: CDR1 SQVTM, CDR2 ANQGSEA. The CDR3 is made up of 14 amino acids. Trimming stripped 7 bases from V and 6 bases from J, with 18 bases between. The CDR3 DNA sequence: TGCAGCGCCAACAAAGGGGTCGAGGATGAAAAACTGTTTTTT. The encoded protein is CSANKGVEDEKLFF.

The V and J genes are TRBV27 and TRBJ1-5; 7 bases are a match to TRBD1. The V and J ends lost 6 bases and 3 bases, in that order; junction bases with no gene match: 8. The CDR3 has 15 residues. Per the germline V gene, CDR1 is MNHEY and CDR2 is SMNVEV (reference sequence). CDR3 in amino acids: CASSQNRGNNQPQHF. The CDR3 DNA follows: TGTGCCAGCAGCCAGAACAGGGGAAACAATCAGCCCCAGCATTTT.

The CDR3, as DNA: TGTGCCAGCAGTCGGGTCGGCTCCCAGCATTTT. Protein product: CASSRVGSQHF. The V call is TRBV12-3 or TRBV12-4, the J call TRBJ1-5, with D hard to call. The CDR3 covers 11 residues. Trimming pared 5 bases from V and 11 bases from J, leaving 10 bases between.

The chain has TRBV10-3 and TRBJ1-2, with 8 bases fitting TRBD1. Trimming removed 6 bases from V and 8 bases from J; junction bases left unmatched: 11. CDR3 size: 14 residues. Per germline, CDR1 ENHRY and CDR2 SYGVKD. The CDR3 is CAIRPPGQDAGYTF. In DNA, the CDR3 is TGTGCCATCAGACCTCCGGGACAGGATGCGGGCTACACCTTC.

This rearrangement joins TRBV7-2 to TRBJ2-5; a possible D gene is TRBD1 (6 bases). The CDR3 covers 15 residues. The V end lost 5 bases, the J end lost 0 bases, and 13 bases lay between the germline ends. Germline lookup yields CDR1 SGHTA and CDR2 FQGNSA. CDR3 in amino acids: CASSGDRLYQETQYF. DNA for the CDR3: TGTGCCAGCAGCGGAGACAGGTTGTACCAAGAGACCCAGTACTTC.

The rearrangement links TRBV10-2 to TRBJ2-5; TRBD2 aligns across 13 bases. With 5 bases clipped from V and 5 bases from J, the junction kept 11 bases outside the gene matches. Germline CDR1 reads WSHSY; CDR2 reads SAAADI. The CDR3 sequence is 17 residues long. For the CDR3, the DNA is TGCGCCAGCAGTCGGGTCGGACTAGCGGGGGTTCGGGAGACCCAGTACTTC. It yields the protein CASSRVGLAGVRETQYF.

This clone was recorded only once. This chain uses TRBV28 with TRBJ1-1, with D uncertain. The length of the CDR3 is 13 residues. The germline V gene has CDR1 MDHEN and CDR2 SYDVKM. The V gene lost 1 base and the J gene lost 4 bases, with 7 bases spanning the gap. Written as DNA, the CDR3 is TGTGCCAGCAGTTTATCCCTCCGCACTGAAGCTTTCTTT. Amino acids: CASSLSLRTEAFF.

This rearrangement joins TRBV19 to TRBJ1-5; a possible D gene is TRBD1 (5 bases). The CDR3 covers 15 residues. Germline CDR1 and CDR2: LNHDA and SQIVND (reference sequence). V lost 7 bases to trimming and J lost 2 bases, with 15 bases between them. The CDR3 DNA reads TGTGCCAGTAACCCGGGGACTGGTGGCAATCAGCCCCAGCATTTT. It encodes CASNPGTGGNQPQHF.

The rearrangement links TRBV7-8 to TRBJ1-1; D call uncertain. The length of the CDR3 is 13 residues. Trimming removed 6 bases from V and 4 bases from J, with 12 bases in between. Germline loops: CDR1 SGHVS, CDR2 FQNEAQ. The CDR3 here is CASRVEDLTEAFF. The CDR3 DNA follows: TGTGCCAGCAGGGTAGAGGATCTCACTGAAGCTTTCTTT.

CDR3 DNA sequence: TGTGCCAGCAGTTTAGTAGGACAGGGGGCACCTCAGCCCCAGCATTTT. Translating gives CASSLVGQGAPQPQHF. The chain carries TRBV27 and TRBJ1-5; 11 positions agree with TRBD1. There are 16 residues in the CDR3. Trimming took 2 bases from V and 6 from J; bases not matched to a gene: 6. Germline V gene data show CDR1 as MNHEY and CDR2 as SMNVEV (reference sequence).

This clone was counted between two and nine times. CDR3 sequence: CASSLTGGQVNTEAFF. The CDR3 nucleotides are TGCGCCAGCAGCCTCACGGGGGGACAGGTGAACACTGAAGCTTTCTTT. The chain links TRBV5-1 to TRBJ1-1, with 8 bases matching TRBD1. In germline, CDR1 is SGHRS, CDR2 YFSETQ. The CDR3 extends over 16 amino acids. V gave up 4 bases and J gave up 0 bases; unmatched junction bases: 8.

This chain connects TRBV28 to TRBJ2-5, with 11 bases that match TRBD1. CDR3 length equals 15 residues. The V gene's germline CDR1 is MDHEN and CDR2 SYDVKM. V gave up 7 bases and J gave up 5 bases; unmatched junction bases: 9. For the CDR3, the DNA is TGTGCCAGCACCATCCCGGGGACAGGGGGGGAGACCCAGTACTTC. The encoded protein is CASTIPGTGGETQYF.